This T cell receptor beta chain emerged from a study of blood T cell repertoires in COVID-19. Study background: Samples of COVID-19 (acute and convalescent) were obtained from the United States, Italy and Spain. The analysed material was cDNA or gDNA that came from T cells, B-cell-depleted T cells, or PBMCs.

V was clipped by 7 bases and J by 1 base, with 10 bases between them. This CDR3 region has 13 residues. The germline CDR1 and CDR2 sequences are MNHEY and SVGAGI. As originally analysed: Amplified reference gene primers provided the basis for estimating nucleated cell counts. Data came from immunoSEQ multiplex PCR; TCRdb stores just in-frame clones and leaves some out. The V and J calls and the clone size are those of that table, but D and trimming were determined from the DNA. This table holds 70,000 or so clones, around 90% found once. What was sequenced was peripheral blood. The chain has TRBV6-5 and TRBJ2-5; D possibly corresponds to TRBD1 (5 bases). The receptor's source is an elderly woman with active COVID-19. The CDR3 DNA reads TGTGCCAGCACGCGAGACAGCCAAGAGACCCAGTACTTC. Translated, it gives CASTRDSQETQYF.